The subject of this entry is one TCR beta chain. Its antigen is unknown. This table comes from immunoSEQ multiplex PCR, and its TCRdb copy is limited to in-frame clones, with some not included. Of over 85,000 clones in the sample, roughly 91% were seen once. Looked up from germline, CDR1 is PRHDT and CDR2 is FYEKMQ (reference sequence). This CDR3 is 16 amino acids long. The V gene lost 0 bases and the J gene lost 6 bases, with 17 bases spanning the gap. The source of the sample is a study of T cell responses to AZD1222 COVID-19 vaccine. Study-level points and caveats: Repertoires in all cases were sampled only once the peak T cell response had passed. The sample set comprised mostly white British donors with more females, and clonal diversity was possibly underestimated.

This specimen consisted of peripheral blood, obtained on day 0 of AZD1222 vaccination. This TCR was recovered from an adult in good health. The rearrangement joins TRBV13 to TRBJ1-2; a weak D match, TRBD1 (6 bases). The CDR3 DNA reads as TGTGCCAGCAGCTTAGGTGGTTCAGGGGCTGGGGATGGCTACACCTTC. Translating gives CASSLGGSGAGDGYTF. Variable domain in full (rest from reference TRBV13 and TRBJ1-2): AAGVIQSPRHLIKEKRETATLKCYPIPRHDTVYWYQQGPGQDPQFLISFYEKMQSDKGSIPDRFSAQQFSDYHSELNMSSLELGDSALYFCASSLGGSGAGDGYTFGSGTRLTVV.